These T cell receptor beta chains were read from a single sample in a study of blood T cell repertoires in COVID-19. Assay used: immunoSEQ multiplex PCR; TCRdb lists only in-frame clones, some missing. The table has about 22,000 clones, 90% seen once. Sample: peripheral blood. These receptor sequences come from a man between 65 and 85 years old with acute or convalescent COVID-19. Each CDR3 is given with its conserved first and last residue. The D gene is left open where the match is weak. Expanded clones get a size class; other rows say once, few or many, or leave the size out.

V: TRBV5-1; D: TRBD1; size: -; J: TRBJ1-6; DNA: TGCGCCAGCAACTCCGGGACAGGGGATTCACCCCTCCACTTT; CDR3: CASNSGTGDSPLHF
V: TRBV28; D: -; size: -; J: TRBJ1-2; DNA: TGTGCCAGCAGTATCCCTATGCTACAGGTCTACACCTTC; CDR3: CASSIPMLQVYTF
V: TRBV6-5; D: TRBD1; size: -; J: TRBJ2-7; DNA: TGTGCCAGCATCAATCCTCGGGACAGGGGGCACGAGCAGTACTTC; CDR3: CASINPRDRGHEQYF
V: TRBV20-1; D: -; size: few; J: TRBJ2-1; DNA: TGCAGTAATTCAGGTGATGAGCAGTTCTTC; CDR3: CSNSGDEQFF
V: TRBV19; D: -; size: -; J: TRBJ1-6; DNA: TGTGCCAGTAGTATCCGAACAGGGTCCTATAATTCACCCCTCCACTTT; CDR3: CASSIRTGSYNSPLHF
V: TRBV27; D: -; size: -; J: TRBJ2-2; DNA: TGTGCCAGCATACGCAGTCAGGCTCTGAACACCGGGGAGCTGTTTTTT; CDR3: CASIRSQALNTGELFF
V: TRBV7-9; D: -; size: -; J: TRBJ2-2; DNA: TGTGCCAGCAGCCGTACAGAGACCGGGGAGCTGTTTTTT; CDR3: CASSRTETGELFF
V: TRBV7-6; D: TRBD2; size: once; J: TRBJ2-1; DNA: TGTGCCAGCAGCTTAATGAGGGACACAAGACTAGCGGGCTTCCTTTACAATGAGCAGTTCTTC; CDR3: CASSLMRDTRLAGFLYNEQFF
V: TRBV5-1; D: TRBD2; size: few; J: TRBJ2-3; DNA: TGCGCCAGCAGACCCACCGGGACTAAATCAGATACGCAGTATTTT; CDR3: CASRPTGTKSDTQYF
V: TRBV2; D: TRBD1; size: once; J: TRBJ1-4; DNA: TGTGCCAGCAGTGAACAGGGGGCTGTTGAAAAACTGTTTTTT; CDR3: CASSEQGAVEKLFF
V: TRBV5-1; D: -; size: -; J: TRBJ2-1; DNA: TGCGCCAGCAGCTTGGTCGGGGTCGTTGGGAATGAGCAGTTCTTC; CDR3: CASSLVGVVGNEQFF
V: TRBV2; D: -; size: -; J: TRBJ2-2; DNA: TGTGCCAGCAGGTCAGACAGGTTCACCGGGGAGCTGTTTTTT; CDR3: CASRSDRFTGELFF
V: TRBV27; D: TRBD1; size: -; J: TRBJ1-5; DNA: TGTGCCAGCCAGACAGGGGAAGGGTTGGGGCCCCAGCATTTT; CDR3: CASQTGEGLGPQHF
V: TRBV5-5; D: TRBD1; size: -; J: TRBJ1-2; DNA: TGTGCCAGCAGCTCGTCAGGGGGCTATGGCTACACCTTC; CDR3: CASSSSGGYGYTF
V: TRBV29-1; D: TRBD1; size: -; J: TRBJ2-7; DNA: TGCAGCGGCCGACAGGGAGCCTCCTACGAGCAGTACTTC; CDR3: CSGRQGASYEQYF
V: TRBV5-4; D: -; size: -; J: TRBJ1-4; DNA: TGTGCCGTCAGTAAGCGGGGCCTTGATGAAAAACTGTTTTTT; CDR3: CAVSKRGLDEKLFF
V: TRBV2; D: TRBD2; size: -; J: TRBJ2-7; DNA: TGTGCCAGCGGCCCCCGTGGCGGGGGGCCCTCCTACGAGCAGTACTTC; CDR3: CASGPRGGGPSYEQYF
V: TRBV6-2/TRBV6-3; D: -; size: once; J: TRBJ1-2; DNA: TGTGCCAGCAGTCGCGCGTCGGAGCCCCAAACTAACTATGGCTACACCTTC; CDR3: CASSRASEPQTNYGYTF
V: TRBV10-3; D: -; size: -; J: TRBJ2-7; DNA: TGTGCCTCCCAGGGGAATCCCTACGAGCAGTACTTC; CDR3: CASQGNPYEQYF
V: TRBV3-1/TRBV3-2; D: -; size: -; J: TRBJ1-2; DNA: TGTGCCAGCAGCCGGGGGGAGTCCGGCTACACCTTC; CDR3: CASSRGESGYTF
V: TRBV6-7; D: -; size: -; J: TRBJ1-1; DNA: TGTGCCAGCAGTTACTCGAGGGCAAGTGACACTGAAGCTTTCTTT; CDR3: CASSYSRASDTEAFF
V: TRBV24-1; D: -; size: -; J: TRBJ1-2; DNA: TGTGCCACCAGTGATCTACGCTATGGCTACACCTTC; CDR3: CATSDLRYGYTF